These 9 T cell receptor beta chains were all obtained from the same sample, sequenced in a study of identical twins. MiXCR was run by TCRdb on the 5' RACE reads, yielding one entry per CDR3 protein. The sample records around 480,000 distinct CDR3 sequences, 12% to 15% being singletons. These data were likewise used in another study, on yellow fever vaccine responses in identical twins.

Sequencing was done on a sample of CD4+ T cells sorted from blood. The origin of the receptors is a woman in her late teens or twenties in good health.

Only a few counts were recorded for this clonotype. The V and J genes are TRBV18 and TRBJ2-1; unclear D gene. Per the germline V gene, CDR1 is KGHSH and CDR2 is LQKENI. The V end lost 5 bases, the J end lost 2 bases, and 13 bases lay between the germline ends. The CDR3 covers 15 residues. The DNA for the CDR3 is TGTGCCAGCTCAGTCGACAAGAAACCCTACAATGAGCAGTTCTTC. Its translation: CASSVDKKPYNEQFF.

This clonotype was seen a handful of times. The chain has TRBV4-1 and TRBJ2-3, with D maybe TRBD2 (7 bases). The CDR3 covers 16 residues. Germline lookup yields CDR1 MGHRA and CDR2 YSYEKL. Between the trimmed V and J ends, which lost 0 bases and 1 base, there was a span of 11 bases. CDR3 sequence reads: CASSQDGGAGTDTQYF. As DNA, the CDR3 is TGCGCCAGCAGCCAAGATGGGGGGGCGGGCACAGATACGCAGTATTTT.

V and J are TRBV12-3 or TRBV12-4 and TRBJ2-1, with D hard to call. V gave up 10 bases and J gave up 4 bases, with 14 bases separating them. The CDR3 loop spans 13 amino acids. CDR3 nucleotides: TGTGCCACCCATAGAGGCAGTTACAATGAGCAGTTCTTC. Translated: CATHRGSYNEQFF.

This rearrangement joins TRBV4-3 to TRBJ2-1; 7 nucleotides align to TRBD2. V dropped 5 bases and J dropped 6; count of bases not matched to a gene: 13. Germline CDR1 is LGHNA and CDR2 is YSLEER. The CDR3 consists of 16 residues. The CDR3 sequence: CASSLSSGKFGNEQFF. Here the CDR3 DNA reads TGCGCCAGCAGCTTATCTAGCGGAAAATTTGGCAATGAGCAGTTCTTC.

This clonotype was recorded many times. The V call is TRBV5-6, the J call TRBJ2-1; perhaps TRBD1 as D (6 bases). The germline gives CDR1 SGHDT, CDR2 YYEEEE. CDR3 length: 18 residues. V gave up 3 bases and J gave up 4 bases, with 23 bases separating them. CDR3 residues: CASSSTPDRPPTYNEQFF. In DNA, the CDR3 is TGTGCCAGCAGCTCCACCCCAGACAGGCCACCTACGTACAATGAGCAGTTCTTC. Using reference TRBV5-6 and TRBJ2-1 for the parts outside the CDR3, the full variable domain is DAGVTQSPTHLIKTRGQQVTLRCSPKSGHDTVSWYQQALGQGPQFIFQYYEEEERQRGNFPDRFSGHQFPNYSSELNVNALLLGDSALYLCASSSTPDRPPTYNEQFFGPGTRLTVL.

This chain uses TRBV3-1 with TRBJ2-3; 8 nucleotides align to TRBD1. The CDR3 covers 15 residues. V gave up 4 bases and J gave up 7 bases; unmatched junction bases: 10. The germline CDR1 and CDR2 sequences are LGHDT and YNNKEL (reference sequence). The CDR3 sequence is CASSPRTGLLNTQYF. The DNA of the CDR3 is TGTGCCAGCAGCCCGCGGACAGGGCTTTTAAATACGCAGTATTTT.

The chain couples TRBV15 to TRBJ2-1; 13 bases line up with TRBD2. Germline V gives CDR1 LNHNV, CDR2 YYDKDF (reference sequence). This CDR3 contains 16 residues. J lost 9 bases, V lost 2 bases, and 7 bases had no gene match. The CDR3 region has the DNA TGTGCCACCAGCAGAACTAGCGGGAGGGTTGCACTTGAGCAGTTCTTC. Amino acid sequence: CATSRTSGRVALEQFF.

This clonotype has more than one count but fewer than ten. The V call is TRBV18, the J call TRBJ2-2; no clear D gene. Germline assignment: CDR1 KGHSH and CDR2 LQKENI. The V and J ends lost 3 bases and 1 base respectively, with 12 bases between them. The CDR3 is 16 residues long. The chain's CDR3 is CASSPMEPLNTGELFF. The CDR3 region has the DNA TGTGCCAGCTCACCCATGGAGCCCCTGAACACCGGGGAGCTGTTTTTT.

The chain couples TRBV6-4 to TRBJ1-2; tentatively, D is TRBD1 (6 bases). Per the germline V gene, CDR1 is MRHNA and CDR2 is SNTAGT. This CDR3 spans 13 amino acids. Deletions cut 6 bases from V and 2 bases from J, with 10 bases between. The chain's CDR3 is CASRGGPNYGYTF. The CDR3 DNA sequence: TGTGCCAGCAGAGGGGGGCCCAACTATGGCTACACCTTC.